These 28 T cell receptor beta chains originate from one sample sequenced in a study of control samples from healthy donors and cancer patients. Profiling relied on immunoSEQ multiplex PCR, and the TCRdb table lists in-frame clones only, not all of them. The repertoire holds some 80,000 clones, approximately 92% seen once, with 5% to 6% in the top ten. What was sequenced was blood. Every receptor here comes from a woman aged 55-75 years in good health.

This chain uses TRBV28 with TRBJ1-1, with a tentative D call TRBD1 (6 bases). Trimming pared 6 bases from V and 1 base from J, leaving 21 bases between. Per germline, CDR1 MDHEN and CDR2 SYDVKM. The CDR3 is 17 residues long. The CDR3, as DNA: TGTGCCAGCAGACCTTTCTGGGCGAGGGGGGGGAACACTGAAGCTTTCTTT. Translation gives CASRPFWARGGNTEAFF.

The gene calls are TRBV5-1 and TRBJ2-3, with no clear D. Trimming removed 2 bases from V and 2 bases from J, with 12 bases in between. CDR1 and CDR2 from the germline V gene are SGHRS and YFSETQ. The CDR3 is 15 residues long. The CDR3 is CASSLGDTDTDTQYF. CDR3 DNA sequence: TGCGCCAGCAGCTTAGGAGACACCGACACAGATACGCAGTATTTT.

This clone came up once. The chain recombines TRBV7-2 with TRBJ2-1; tentative D call: TRBD2 (5 bases). V was pared by 2 bases and J by 4 bases, with 12 bases between. Germline V gives CDR1 SGHTA, CDR2 FQGNSA. The CDR3 length is 15 residues. As DNA, the CDR3 is TGTGCCAGCAGCTTAATGGCGGGCACGTACAATGAGCAGTTCTTC. Its translation: CASSLMAGTYNEQFF. Complete variable domain (other parts from reference TRBV7-2 and TRBJ2-1): GAGVSQSPSNKVTEKGKDVELRCDPISGHTALYWYRQSLGQGLEFLIYFQGNSAPDKSGLPSDRFSAERTGGSVSTLTIQRTQQEDSAVYLCASSLMAGTYNEQFFGPGTRLTVL.

As DNA, the CDR3 is TGCGCCAGCAGCCTGCAGGGGTTAGGTGGGGCCAACGTCCTGACTTTC. Its protein product is CASSLQGLGGANVLTF. The rearrangement joins TRBV5-1 to TRBJ2-6, with a tentative D call TRBD1 (6 bases). Germline V CDR1 and CDR2: SGHRS, YFSETQ. V lost 4 bases to trimming and J lost 3 bases, with 14 bases between them. The CDR3 has 16 residues.

The chain joins TRBV4-1 to TRBJ2-2; 10 positions match TRBD1. V lost 2 bases to trimming and J lost 0 bases; unmatched junction nucleotides: 6. The CDR3 is 18 amino acids. From germline, CDR1 is MGHRA and CDR2 YSYEKL. CDR3: CASSQKRDRGPNTGELFF. The CDR3 DNA follows: TGCGCCAGCAGCCAAAAACGGGACAGGGGACCGAACACCGGGGAGCTGTTTTTT.

The rearrangement links TRBV5-6 to TRBJ2-4; perhaps D is TRBD1 or TRBD2 (6 bases each). There are 17 residues in the CDR3. The V end lost 0 bases, the J end lost 4 bases, and 17 bases lay between the germline ends. Per germline, CDR1 SGHDT and CDR2 YYEEEE. CDR3 in amino acids: CASSLGPTGGSKNIQYF. The DNA of the CDR3 is TGTGCCAGCAGCTTGGGACCGACAGGAGGGTCGAAAAACATTCAGTACTTC. Supplemented by reference TRBV5-6 and TRBJ2-4, the full variable domain reads DAGVTQSPTHLIKTRGQQVTLRCSPKSGHDTVSWYQQALGQGPQFIFQYYEEEERQRGNFPDRFSGHQFPNYSSELNVNALLLGDSALYLCASSLGPTGGSKNIQYFGAGTRLSVL.

The chain is built from TRBV28 and TRBJ2-7; no reliable D call. The CDR3 extends over 15 amino acids. Germline lookup yields CDR1 MDHEN and CDR2 SYDVKM. The germline V and J ends were trimmed by 5 bases and 7 bases, with 21 bases remaining between them. CDR3 bases: TGTGCCAGCAGTATCCGACGGGCCCCCTCGGGTGAGCAGTACTTC. The encoded protein is CASSIRRAPSGEQYF.

The rearrangement joins TRBV28 to TRBJ1-2; 8 bases line up with TRBD1. V was pared by 5 bases and J by 7 bases, with 9 bases of the junction left unmatched. Germline assignment: CDR1 MDHEN and CDR2 SYDVKM. The CDR3 totals 14 residues. In nucleotides, the CDR3 is TGTGCCAGCAGTCCGGGACAGGTGTTTGGTGGCTACACCTTC. This encodes CASSPGQVFGGYTF.

This chain links TRBV28 with TRBJ2-7; possibly TRBD1 for D (5 bases). Germline V CDR1 and CDR2: MDHEN, SYDVKM. V was clipped by 1 base and J by 5 bases, with 12 bases between them. The CDR3 is made up of 14 amino acids. The CDR3 coding sequence is TGTGCCAGCAGTTTATTCAGCAGGGTCGACGAGCAGTACTTC. Its protein is CASSLFSRVDEQYF.

The chain joins TRBV7-8 to TRBJ2-3; 7 nucleotides match TRBD1. CDR1 is SGHVS and CDR2 is FQNEAQ in the germline V gene. The CDR3 spans 17 residues. Trimming at V came to 7 bases and at J to 4 bases, leaving 17 bases not matched to a gene. The CDR3 is CASTRKSLQGVSDTQYF. In nucleotides, the CDR3 is TGTGCCAGCACCAGAAAGTCGCTCCAGGGGGTATCAGATACGCAGTATTTT.

In nucleotides, the CDR3 is TGTGCCAGCAGCTCTTACCCTTTTAGCGGTGGGAGCTCCTACGAGCAGTACTTC. This gives the protein CASSSYPFSGGSSYEQYF. The chain combines TRBV7-9 with TRBJ2-7; a possible D gene is TRBD2 (6 bases). Germline values: CDR1 SEHNR, CDR2 FQNEAQ (reference sequence). CDR3 size: 18 residues. V dropped 4 bases and J dropped 0 bases, with 22 bases sitting between them.

This chain uses TRBV18 with TRBJ1-1; D unresolved. The ends were cut back, 5 bases at V and 1 base at J, with 11 bases in the middle. Germline assignment: CDR1 KGHSH and CDR2 LQKENI. This CDR3 comprises 14 residues. The CDR3 reads CASSEARTNTEAFF. CDR3 DNA sequence: TGTGCCAGCTCAGAAGCCCGAACGAACACTGAAGCTTTCTTT.

This clone has a single count. The rearrangement uses TRBV28 and TRBJ2-3; D possibly corresponds to TRBD2 (5 bases). V lost 5 bases and J 0 bases, leaving 18 bases between the germline ends. Germline V gene data show CDR1 as MDHEN and CDR2 as SYDVKM. The CDR3 is made up of 17 amino acids. The CDR3 nucleotides read TGTGCCAGCAGTCCCTGGGGAGAGAAAGCTAGCACAGATACGCAGTATTTT. Protein: CASSPWGEKASTDTQYF.

The chain joins TRBV10-3 to TRBJ2-2; 11 bases line up with TRBD1. CDR1 is ENHRY and CDR2 is SYGVKD in the germline V gene. The CDR3 has 16 amino acids. After removal of 4 bases from V and 1 base from J, the junction contained 2 bases not matched to a gene. CDR3 loop: CAISAGTGGNTGELFF. DNA for the CDR3: TGTGCCATCAGTGCAGGGACAGGGGGGAACACCGGGGAGCTGTTTTTT.

The genes are TRBV7-3 and TRBJ2-1; 7 bases match TRBD1. The CDR3 has 15 residues. Germline CDR1 reads SGHTA; CDR2 reads FQGTGA. V was pared by 4 bases and J by 6 bases, with 9 bases of the junction left unmatched. The CDR3 here is CASSSRTGNLNEQFF. The CDR3 DNA is TGTGCCAGCAGCTCGAGGACAGGTAACCTCAATGAGCAGTTCTTC.

The chain uses TRBV11-2 and TRBJ2-2, with 7 bases matching TRBD2. V was pared by 4 bases and J by 7 bases, with 12 bases of the junction left unmatched. CDR3 length equals 16 residues. Germline V gives CDR1 SGHAT, CDR2 FQNNGV. CDR3 sequence: CASSSLSAGVHGELFF. The CDR3 region has the DNA TGTGCCAGCAGCTCCCTCTCCGCGGGAGTGCACGGGGAGCTGTTTTTT.

This clone was counted once. This chain connects TRBV6-1 to TRBJ2-7; D remains ambiguous. Germline lookup yields CDR1 MNHNS and CDR2 SASEGT. The CDR3 sequence is 17 residues long. V was cut by 0 bases and J by 3 bases, with 18 bases left in between. DNA of the CDR3: TGTGCCAGCAGTGAAGCAAAAGGGTCCTTTCTCTTCTACGAGCAGTACTTC. Translated, it gives CASSEAKGSFLFYEQYF.

This chain connects TRBV30 to TRBJ1-1; D remains unclear. V lost 0 bases to trimming and J lost 0 bases, with 8 bases between them. This CDR3 is built from 14 residues. Germline V lookup: CDR1 GTSNPN, CDR2 SVGIG (reference sequence). CDR3 nucleotides: TGTGCCTGGAGTGTATGGAACATGAACACTGAAGCTTTCTTT. It specifies CAWSVWNMNTEAFF. Combining the CDR3 with reference TRBV30 and TRBJ1-1 gives the whole variable domain SQTIHQWPATLVQPVGSPLSLECTVEGTSNPNLYWYRQAAGRGLQLLFYSVGIGQISSEVPQNLSASRPQDRQFILSSKKLLLSDSGFYLCAWSVWNMNTEAFFGQGTRLTVV.

The V gene is TRBV11-2, the J gene TRBJ2-1, with TRBD2 matching 7 bases. The CDR3 has 14 amino acids. Germline V gives CDR1 SGHAT, CDR2 FQNNGV. V was pared by 8 bases and J by 3 bases, with 7 bases of the junction left unmatched. The CDR3: CASALAGDYNEQFF. The DNA for the CDR3 is TGTGCCAGCGCCCTCGCGGGAGACTACAATGAGCAGTTCTTC. Combining the CDR3 with reference TRBV11-2 and TRBJ2-1 gives the whole variable domain EAGVAQSPRYKIIEKRQSVAFWCNPISGHATLYWYQQILGQGPKLLIQFQNNGVVDDSQLPKDRFSAERLKGVDSTLKIQPAKLEDSAVYLCASALAGDYNEQFFGPGTRLTVL.

The chain uses TRBV28 and TRBJ1-4; D is ambiguous. The CDR3 runs 13 residues. Per the germline V gene, CDR1 is MDHEN and CDR2 is SYDVKM. Trimming took off 3 bases at V and 7 bases at J, with 9 bases between the two ends. The CDR3, as DNA: TGTGCCAGCAGTTTCGGGAGGGTTGAAAAACTGTTTTTT. Amino acid sequence: CASSFGRVEKLFF.

This clone was detected only once. This chain joins TRBV7-9 and TRBJ1-6, with D possibly matching TRBD1 (5 bases). The CDR3 sequence is 14 residues long. Trimming shortened V by 2 bases and J by 8 bases, and 10 bases separated the two germline ends. CDR1 is SEHNR, CDR2 FQNEAQ, per germline (reference sequence). The CDR3 spells CASSLTTVDSPLHF. The CDR3 DNA is TGTGCCAGCAGCTTAACGACAGTAGATTCACCCCTCCACTTT.

The chain links TRBV7-9 to TRBJ1-5; D unresolved. Germline V gene lookup returns CDR1 SEHNR and CDR2 FQNEAQ (reference sequence). V lost 1 base to trimming and J lost 7 bases, with 8 bases between them. The length of the CDR3 is 13 residues. The CDR3 reads CASSLEGRQPQHF. CDR3 nucleotide sequence: TGTGCCAGCAGCTTAGAAGGAAGGCAGCCCCAGCATTTT.

The chain carries TRBV18 and TRBJ2-5; D uncertain. CDR1 is KGHSH, CDR2 LQKENI, per germline. V lost 5 bases, J lost 1 base, and 2 bases lay in between. This CDR3 comprises 11 residues. Here the CDR3 DNA reads TGTGCCAGCTCAACCCAAGAGACCCAGTACTTC. Protein product: CASSTQETQYF.

The chain carries TRBV3-1 (or the pseudogene TRBV3-2) and TRBJ1-1; TRBD1 matches at 11 bases. The CDR3 runs 13 residues. Germline CDR1 reads LGHDT; CDR2 reads YNNKEL (reference sequence). Trimming cost V 3 bases and J 6 bases; bases outside gene matches: 0. The CDR3 protein is CASSQGQGAEAFF. CDR3 DNA sequence: TGTGCCAGCAGCCAGGGACAGGGGGCTGAAGCTTTCTTT.

J is TRBJ2-7 and V is TRBV10-3; 14 bases align to TRBD2. J was trimmed by 4 bases and V by 11 bases; bases with no gene match: 10. Germline assignment: CDR1 ENHRY and CDR2 SYGVKD. This CDR3 has 15 amino acids. CDR3 in amino acids: CASSGLAGVMYEQYF. As DNA, the CDR3 is TGTGCCTCCTCGGGACTAGCGGGAGTTATGTACGAGCAGTACTTC.

The chain uses TRBV7-2 and TRBJ2-7; D ambiguous. CDR1 and CDR2 (germline): SGHTA, FQGNSA. This CDR3 comprises 14 residues. Trimming left V 4 bases short and J 0 bases short, with 10 bases between. CDR3 sequence: CASSSLYSSYEQYF. The DNA of the CDR3 is TGTGCCAGCAGCTCTCTATATAGCTCCTACGAGCAGTACTTC.

This clone is a singleton in its sample. The chain couples TRBV11-2 to TRBJ2-7, with TRBD2 as a possible D gene (7 bases). Germline V gene sequence: CDR1 SGHAT, CDR2 FQNNGV. CDR3 length: 16 amino acids. V was shortened by 6 bases and J by 0 bases, with 18 bases between the two germline ends. CDR3 in amino acids: CASSPRGGALSYEQYF. CDR3 coding DNA: TGTGCCAGCAGTCCCAGAGGGGGGGCCCTCTCCTACGAGCAGTACTTC. The whole variable domain, filled in from reference TRBV11-2 and TRBJ2-7, reads EAGVAQSPRYKIIEKRQSVAFWCNPISGHATLYWYQQILGQGPKLLIQFQNNGVVDDSQLPKDRFSAERLKGVDSTLKIQPAKLEDSAVYLCASSPRGGALSYEQYFGPGTRLTVT.

The chain carries TRBV6-5 and TRBJ1-1, with D possibly TRBD1 on 5 matching bases. The germline V gene has CDR1 MNHEY and CDR2 SVGAGI. Trimming cost V 0 bases and J 7 bases, with 18 bases left between them. The CDR3 contains 16 residues. The CDR3 spells CASSYSSQQALLEAFF. For the CDR3, the DNA is TGTGCCAGCAGTTACTCATCTCAACAGGCACTTCTTGAAGCTTTCTTT.